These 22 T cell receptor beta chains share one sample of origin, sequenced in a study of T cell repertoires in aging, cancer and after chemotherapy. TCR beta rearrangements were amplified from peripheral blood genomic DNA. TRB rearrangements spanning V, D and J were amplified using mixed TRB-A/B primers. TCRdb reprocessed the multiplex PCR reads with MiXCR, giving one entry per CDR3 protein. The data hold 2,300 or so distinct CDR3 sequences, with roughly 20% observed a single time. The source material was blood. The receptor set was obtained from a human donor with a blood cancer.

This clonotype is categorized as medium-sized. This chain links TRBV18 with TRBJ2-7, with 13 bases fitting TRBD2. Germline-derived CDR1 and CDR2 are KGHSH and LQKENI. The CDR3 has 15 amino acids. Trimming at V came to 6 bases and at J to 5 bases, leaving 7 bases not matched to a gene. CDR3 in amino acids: CASSRGLAGVDEQYV. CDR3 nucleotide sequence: TGTGCCAGCTCGCGCGGACTAGCGGGAGTCGACGAGCAGTACGTC.

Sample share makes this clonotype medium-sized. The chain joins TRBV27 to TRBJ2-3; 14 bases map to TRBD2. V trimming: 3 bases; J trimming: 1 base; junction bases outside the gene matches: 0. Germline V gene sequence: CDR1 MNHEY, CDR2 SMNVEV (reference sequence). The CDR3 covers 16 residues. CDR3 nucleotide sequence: TGTGCCAGCAGTTTGGGACTAGCGGGGGGCACAGATACGCAGTATTTT. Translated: CASSLGLAGGTDTQYF.

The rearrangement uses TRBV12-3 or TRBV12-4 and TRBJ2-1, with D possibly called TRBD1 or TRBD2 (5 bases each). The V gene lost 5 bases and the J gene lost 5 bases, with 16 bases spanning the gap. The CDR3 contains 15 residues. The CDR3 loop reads CASSPPGPSDNEQFF. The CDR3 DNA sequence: TGTGCCAGCAGTCCCCCGGGACCGAGCGACAATGAGCAGTTCTTC.

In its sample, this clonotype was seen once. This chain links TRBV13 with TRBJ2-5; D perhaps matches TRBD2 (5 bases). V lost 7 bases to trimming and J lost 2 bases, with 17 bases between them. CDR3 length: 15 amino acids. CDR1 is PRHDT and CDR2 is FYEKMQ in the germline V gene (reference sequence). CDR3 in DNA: TGTGCCAGCAATAGAAACCGGGGAACTCAAGAGACCCAGTACTTC. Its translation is CASNRNRGTQETQYF. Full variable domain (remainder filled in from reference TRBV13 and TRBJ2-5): AAGVIQSPRHLIKEKRETATLKCYPIPRHDTVYWYQQGPGQDPQFLISFYEKMQSDKGSIPDRFSAQQFSDYHSELNMSSLELGDSALYFCASNRNRGTQETQYFGPGTRLLVL.

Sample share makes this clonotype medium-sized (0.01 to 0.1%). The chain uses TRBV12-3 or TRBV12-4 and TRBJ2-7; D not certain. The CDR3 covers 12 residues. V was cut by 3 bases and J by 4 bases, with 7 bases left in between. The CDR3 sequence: CASSLGSYEQYV. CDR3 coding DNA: TGTGCCAGCAGTTTGGGAAGTTACGAGCAGTACGTC.

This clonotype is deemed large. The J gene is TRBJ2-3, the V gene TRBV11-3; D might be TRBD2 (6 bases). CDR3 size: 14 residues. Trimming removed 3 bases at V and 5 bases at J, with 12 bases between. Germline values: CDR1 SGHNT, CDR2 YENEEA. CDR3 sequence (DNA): TGTGCCAGCAGCTTGGGGGGTTTGAGAGATACGCAGTATTTT. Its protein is CASSLGGLRDTQYF. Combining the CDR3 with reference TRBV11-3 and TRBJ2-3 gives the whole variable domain EAGVVQSPRYKIIEKKQPVAFWCNPISGHNTLYWYLQNLGQGPELLIRYENEEAVDDSQLPKDRFSAERLKGVDSTLKIQPAELGDSAVYLCASSLGGLRDTQYFGPGTRLTVL.

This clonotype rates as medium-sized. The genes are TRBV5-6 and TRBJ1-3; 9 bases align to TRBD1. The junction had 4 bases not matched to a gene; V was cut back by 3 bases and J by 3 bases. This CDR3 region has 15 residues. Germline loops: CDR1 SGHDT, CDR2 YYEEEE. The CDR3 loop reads CASSSRQGGGNTIYF. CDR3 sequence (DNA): TGTGCCAGCAGCTCTCGACAGGGGGGTGGAAACACCATATATTTT.

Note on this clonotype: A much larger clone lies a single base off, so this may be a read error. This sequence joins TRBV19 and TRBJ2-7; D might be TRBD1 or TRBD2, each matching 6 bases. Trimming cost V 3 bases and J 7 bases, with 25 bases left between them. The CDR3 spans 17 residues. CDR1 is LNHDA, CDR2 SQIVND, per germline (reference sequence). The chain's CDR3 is CASSIPGRHRVGGEQYV. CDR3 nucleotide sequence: TGTGCCAGTAGTATCCCAGGCCGACACAGGGTTGGAGGGGAGCAGTACGTC.

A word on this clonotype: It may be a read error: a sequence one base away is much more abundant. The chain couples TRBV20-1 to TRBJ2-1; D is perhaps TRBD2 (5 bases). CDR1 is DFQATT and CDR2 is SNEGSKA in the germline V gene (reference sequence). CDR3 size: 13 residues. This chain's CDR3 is CSARDSFYNEKFF. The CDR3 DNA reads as TGCAGTGCTAGGGACTCCTTCTACAATGAGAAGTTCTTC.

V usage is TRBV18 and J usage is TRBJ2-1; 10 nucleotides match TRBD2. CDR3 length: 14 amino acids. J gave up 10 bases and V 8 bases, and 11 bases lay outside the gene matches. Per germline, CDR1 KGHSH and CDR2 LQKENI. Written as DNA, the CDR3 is TGTGCCAGCACCACCGGGAGCGGGAGGGAAGAGCAGTTCTTC. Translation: CASTTGSGREEQFF.

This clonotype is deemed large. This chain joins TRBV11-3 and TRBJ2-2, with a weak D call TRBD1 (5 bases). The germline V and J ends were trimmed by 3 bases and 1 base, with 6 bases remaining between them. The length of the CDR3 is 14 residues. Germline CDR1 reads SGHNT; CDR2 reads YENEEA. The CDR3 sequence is CASSFGQNTGELFF. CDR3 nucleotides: TGTGCCAGCAGCTTTGGACAGAACACCGGGGAGCTGTTTTTT.

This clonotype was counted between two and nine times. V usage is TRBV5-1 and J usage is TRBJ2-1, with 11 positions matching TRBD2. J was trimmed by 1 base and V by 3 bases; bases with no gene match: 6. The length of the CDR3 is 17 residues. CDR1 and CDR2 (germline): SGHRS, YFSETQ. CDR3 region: CASSYLTSGASYNEQFF. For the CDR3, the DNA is TGCGCCAGCAGCTACTTGACTAGCGGGGCATCCTACAATGAGCAGTTCTTC.

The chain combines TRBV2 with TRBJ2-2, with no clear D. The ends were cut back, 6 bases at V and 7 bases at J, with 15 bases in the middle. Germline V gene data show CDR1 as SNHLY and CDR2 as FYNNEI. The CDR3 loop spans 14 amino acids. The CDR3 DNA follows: TGTGCCAGCAGGCTCCCTGTGGTTGACGGGGAGCTGTTTTTT. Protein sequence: CASRLPVVDGELFF.

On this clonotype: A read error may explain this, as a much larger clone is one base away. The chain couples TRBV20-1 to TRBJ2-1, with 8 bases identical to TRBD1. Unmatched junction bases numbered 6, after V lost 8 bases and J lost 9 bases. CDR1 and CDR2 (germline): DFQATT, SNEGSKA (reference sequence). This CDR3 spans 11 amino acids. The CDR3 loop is CSTGTGVEQFF. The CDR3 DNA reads TGCAGTACAGGGACAGGCGTTGAGCAGTTCTTC.

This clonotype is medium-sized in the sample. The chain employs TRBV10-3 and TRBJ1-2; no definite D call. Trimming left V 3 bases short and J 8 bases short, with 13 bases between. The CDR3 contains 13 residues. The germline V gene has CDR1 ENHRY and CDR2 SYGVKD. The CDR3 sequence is CAISEPGAEGYTF. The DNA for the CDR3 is TGTGCCATCAGTGAACCCGGCGCGGAGGGCTACACCTTC.

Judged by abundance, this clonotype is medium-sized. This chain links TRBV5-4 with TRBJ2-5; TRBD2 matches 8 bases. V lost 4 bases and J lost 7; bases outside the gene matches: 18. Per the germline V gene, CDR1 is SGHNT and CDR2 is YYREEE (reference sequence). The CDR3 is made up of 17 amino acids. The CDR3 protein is CASSQSAGGSPKGTQYF. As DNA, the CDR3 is TGTGCCAGCAGCCAGAGCGCGGGAGGATCTCCAAAAGGGACCCAGTACTTC. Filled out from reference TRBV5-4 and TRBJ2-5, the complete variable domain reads ETGVTQSPTHLIKTRGQQVTLRCSSQSGHNTVSWYQQALGQGPQFIFQYYREEENGRGNFPPRFSGLQFPNYSSELNVNALELDDSALYLCASSQSAGGSPKGTQYFGPGTRLLVL.

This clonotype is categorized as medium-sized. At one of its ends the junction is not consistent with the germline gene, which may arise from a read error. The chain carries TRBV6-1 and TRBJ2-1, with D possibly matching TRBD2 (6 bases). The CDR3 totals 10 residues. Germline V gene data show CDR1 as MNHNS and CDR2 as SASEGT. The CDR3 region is CGSRNNEQFF. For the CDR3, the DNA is TGCGGGAGTAGGAACAATGAGCAGTTCTTC.

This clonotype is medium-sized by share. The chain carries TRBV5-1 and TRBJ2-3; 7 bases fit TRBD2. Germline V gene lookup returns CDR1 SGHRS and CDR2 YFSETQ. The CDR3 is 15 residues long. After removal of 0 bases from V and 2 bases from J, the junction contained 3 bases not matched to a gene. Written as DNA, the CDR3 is TGCGCCAGCAGCTTGGGGGACTACTACACAGATACGCAGTATTTT. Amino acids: CASSLGDYYTDTQYF.

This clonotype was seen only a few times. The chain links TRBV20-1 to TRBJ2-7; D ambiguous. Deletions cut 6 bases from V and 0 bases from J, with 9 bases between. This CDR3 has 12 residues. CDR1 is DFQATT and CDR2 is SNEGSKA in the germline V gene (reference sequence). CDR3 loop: CSASLGSYEQYF. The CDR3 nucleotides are TGCAGTGCGAGCCTGGGCTCCTACGAGCAGTACTTC.

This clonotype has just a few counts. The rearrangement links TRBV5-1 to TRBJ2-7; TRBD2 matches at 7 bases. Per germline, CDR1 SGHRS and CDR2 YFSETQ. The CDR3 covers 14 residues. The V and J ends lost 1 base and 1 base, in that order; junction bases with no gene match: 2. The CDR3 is CASSLQGGSYEQYV. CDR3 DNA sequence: TGCGCCAGCAGCTTGCAGGGAGGGTCCTACGAGCAGTACGTC.

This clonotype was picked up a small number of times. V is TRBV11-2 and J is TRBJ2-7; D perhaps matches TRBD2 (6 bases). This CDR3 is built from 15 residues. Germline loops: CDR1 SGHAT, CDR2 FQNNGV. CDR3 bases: TGTGCCAGCAGCTTAATGGGACTCGCACCCAACGAGCAGTACGTT. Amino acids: CASSLMGLAPNEQYV.

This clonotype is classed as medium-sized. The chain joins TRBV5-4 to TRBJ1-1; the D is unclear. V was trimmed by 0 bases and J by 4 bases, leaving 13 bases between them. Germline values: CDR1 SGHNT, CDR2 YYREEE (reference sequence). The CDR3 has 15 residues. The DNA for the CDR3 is TGTGCCAGCAGCTTGGCCCTCGGAGGTAGCACTGAAGCTTTCTTT. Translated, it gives CASSLALGGSTEAFF.